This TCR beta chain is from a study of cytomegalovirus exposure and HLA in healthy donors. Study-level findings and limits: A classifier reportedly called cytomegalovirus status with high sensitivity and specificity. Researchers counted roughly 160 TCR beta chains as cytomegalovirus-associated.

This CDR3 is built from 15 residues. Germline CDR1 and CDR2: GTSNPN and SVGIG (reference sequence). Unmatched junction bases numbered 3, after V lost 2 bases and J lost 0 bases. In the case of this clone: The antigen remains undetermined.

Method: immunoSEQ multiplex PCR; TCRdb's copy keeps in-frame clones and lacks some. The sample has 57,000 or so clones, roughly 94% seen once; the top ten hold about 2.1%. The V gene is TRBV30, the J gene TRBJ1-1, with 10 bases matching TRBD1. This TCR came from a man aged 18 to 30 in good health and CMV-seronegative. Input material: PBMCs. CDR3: CAWSLGQGLNTEAFF. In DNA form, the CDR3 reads TGTGCCTGGAGTTTGGGACAGGGGCTGAACACTGAAGCTTTCTTT.